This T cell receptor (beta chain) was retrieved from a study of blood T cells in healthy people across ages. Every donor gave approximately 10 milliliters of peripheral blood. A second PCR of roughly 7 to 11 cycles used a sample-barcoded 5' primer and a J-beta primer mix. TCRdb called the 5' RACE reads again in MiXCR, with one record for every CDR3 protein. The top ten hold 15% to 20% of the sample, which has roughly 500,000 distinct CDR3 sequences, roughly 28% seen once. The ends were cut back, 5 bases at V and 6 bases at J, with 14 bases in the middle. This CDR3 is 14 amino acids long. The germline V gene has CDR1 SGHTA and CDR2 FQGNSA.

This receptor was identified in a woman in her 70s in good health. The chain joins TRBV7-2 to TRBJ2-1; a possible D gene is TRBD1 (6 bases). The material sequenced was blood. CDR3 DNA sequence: TGTGCCAGCAGCCAAACCGGGACATTCAATGAGCAGTTCTTC. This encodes CASSQTGTFNEQFF.